A selection of T cell receptor beta chains follows, all from one sample in a study of regulatory T cells in long-lasting Graves disease. TCRdb analysed the multiplex PCR reads with MiXCR anew, one entry per CDR3 protein. The profile shows hundreds of thousands of distinct CDR3 sequences, 13% of them singletons. This sample was also put to use in a study of T cells in Graves' hyperthyroidism and ophthalmopathy.

Material: peripheral blood mononuclear cells (PBMCs), obtained at new diagnosis, from a patient treated with antithyroid drugs. Receptors were obtained from a young man with Graves disease. CDR3s include the opening cysteine and the closing phenylalanine or tryptophan. Each record gives: J gene, CDR3 length, clone size, V gene, D gene, CDR3 DNA, CDR3 protein. The D gene is left open where the match is weak. Rows may omit the clone size; those that give it use once, few, many or a size class.

TRBJ2-3 | 13 | many | TRBV20-1 | TRBD2 | TGCAGTGCTAGGAAGACTAGCGGGAACCCGCAGTATTTT | CSARKTSGNPQYF
TRBJ2-7 | 14 | many | TRBV20-1 | - | TGCAGTGCTAGAGATGATAGCGGCTCCTACGAGCAGTACTTC | CSARDDSGSYEQYF
TRBJ2-3 | 17 | few | TRBV7-9 | - | TGTGCCGGCAGCCCCAGAGACCTAACGCCTAGCACAGATACGCAGTATTTT | CAGSPRDLTPSTDTQYF
TRBJ2-1 | 15 | many | TRBV7-9 | TRBD2 | TGTGCCAGCAGCTTAGTTCGGCTAGCGGGAGATGAGCAGTTCTTC | CASSLVRLAGDEQFF
TRBJ2-2 | 14 | many | TRBV20-1 | - | TGCAGTGCCCAGGCCAGGGAGATGGCCGGGGAGCTGTTTTTT | CSAQAREMAGELFF
TRBJ1-4 | 15 | many | TRBV12-3/TRBV12-4 | TRBD1 | TGTGCCAGCGCCAATCCGACAGGGAGTAATGAAAAACTGTTTTTT | CASANPTGSNEKLFF
TRBJ2-3 | 16 | few | TRBV20-1 | - | TGCAGTGCTAGAGGCCAAAGATTCTTGTCCGCAGATACGCAGTATTTT | CSARGQRFLSADTQYF
TRBJ2-2 | 10 | many | TRBV30 | - | TGTGCCTGGAGTGCCGGGGAGCTGTTTTTT | CAWSAGELFF
TRBJ2-7 | 12 | many | TRBV29-1 | TRBD1 | TGCAGCGTTAGGACAGGGACCCACGAGCAGTACTTC | CSVRTGTHEQYF
TRBJ2-5 | 14 | - | TRBV5-1 | - | TGCGCCAGCAGCTTGGAAGCGGCCACGGGGACCCAGTACTTC | CASSLEAATGTQYF
TRBJ1-2 | 13 | - | TRBV14 | - | TGTGCCAGCAGCCAGTGGCGGGGCTATGGCTACACCTTC | CASSQWRGYGYTF